A selection of T cell receptor beta chains follows, all from one sample in a study of T-cell memory formation after mild COVID-19. TCRdb ran MiXCR on the 5' RACE reads and lists one entry per CDR3 protein. Of 410,000 or so distinct CDR3 sequences in the sample, roughly a quarter were seen once. Source material: PBMCs or a T cell subset sorted from them (not recorded which). Receptors were obtained from an adult woman who had mild COVID-19 (a few samples of this study predate the infection). Cell type and time point are not known. Both conserved end residues are part of each CDR3. The order of the fields is CDR3 protein, clone size, V gene, J gene, D gene. D genes are given only for firm matches. The size of a clone is reported for some rows only, either as once, few or many, or as a class for expanded clones.

CDR3aa: CATRGGGRYNEQFF; abundance: few; v_gene: TRBV6-5; j_gene: TRBJ2-1; d_gene: -
CDR3aa: CASSDRNGDTQYF; abundance: few; v_gene: TRBV9; j_gene: TRBJ2-3; d_gene: -
CDR3aa: CSARDSEGAQRGVFETQYF; abundance: -; v_gene: TRBV20-1; j_gene: TRBJ2-5; d_gene: TRBD2
CDR3aa: CASSLGGQGRDTEAFF; abundance: -; v_gene: TRBV7-9; j_gene: TRBJ1-1; d_gene: TRBD1
CDR3aa: CASRRSGTGELFF; abundance: -; v_gene: TRBV2; j_gene: TRBJ2-2; d_gene: -
CDR3aa: CASSFNVGTGELFF; abundance: few; v_gene: TRBV12-3/TRBV12-4; j_gene: TRBJ2-2; d_gene: -
CDR3aa: CASGLDWGPQHF; abundance: many; v_gene: TRBV12-5; j_gene: TRBJ1-5; d_gene: -
CDR3aa: CASVKQGYGWTEAFF; abundance: once; v_gene: TRBV5-6; j_gene: TRBJ1-1; d_gene: -
CDR3aa: CASGRETHSTDTQYF; abundance: few; v_gene: TRBV5-1; j_gene: TRBJ2-3; d_gene: -
CDR3aa: CASSYSGGGPQFF; abundance: -; v_gene: TRBV6-6; j_gene: TRBJ2-1; d_gene: -
CDR3aa: CASRQGAREQYF; abundance: -; v_gene: TRBV6-5; j_gene: TRBJ2-7; d_gene: -
CDR3aa: CASSLPSGSTDTQYF; abundance: many; v_gene: TRBV4-2; j_gene: TRBJ2-3; d_gene: TRBD2
CDR3aa: CASRQRGDVSNVLTF; abundance: -; v_gene: TRBV6-2/TRBV6-3; j_gene: TRBJ2-6; d_gene: TRBD2
CDR3aa: CASSFIAGEIADTQYF; abundance: -; v_gene: TRBV7-6; j_gene: TRBJ2-3; d_gene: TRBD2
CDR3aa: CASSLRPEQFF; abundance: -; v_gene: TRBV5-1; j_gene: TRBJ2-1; d_gene: -
CDR3aa: CASSLGWLSREQYF; abundance: few; v_gene: TRBV7-6; j_gene: TRBJ2-7; d_gene: -
CDR3aa: CASTPGLAGGRNNEQFF; abundance: few; v_gene: TRBV7-6; j_gene: TRBJ2-1; d_gene: TRBD2
CDR3aa: CASSPRLAHYNEQFF; abundance: -; v_gene: TRBV7-2; j_gene: TRBJ2-1; d_gene: TRBD2
CDR3aa: CSELYSTGELFF; abundance: few; v_gene: TRBV20-1; j_gene: TRBJ2-2; d_gene: -
CDR3aa: CASSSRTSPSYNEQFF; abundance: -; v_gene: TRBV13; j_gene: TRBJ2-1; d_gene: TRBD2
CDR3aa: CASSSSGEAAFF; abundance: few; v_gene: TRBV3-1; j_gene: TRBJ2-1; d_gene: TRBD2
CDR3aa: CATSRDSIQGFPTFEQFF; abundance: -; v_gene: TRBV15; j_gene: TRBJ2-1; d_gene: -
CDR3aa: CASPAAASPDTQYF; abundance: -; v_gene: TRBV6-4; j_gene: TRBJ2-3; d_gene: -